Listed here is a single T cell receptor beta chain. No antigen is known for it. No per-base quality is available; no much larger clone lies one base away. This entry belongs to a study of blood T cell repertoires in COVID-19 (TCRdb year 2020). At the level of the whole study: The collaborator samples originated in the United States, Italy and Spain and spanned the acute and convalescent phases of COVID-19. The material from the prospective study consisted of cDNA or gDNA derived from T cells, B-cell-depleted T cells, or PBMCs. Deeply sampled blood TCRbeta repertoires from subjects exposed to, actively infected with, or recovered from COVID-19 were included in the dataset. The repertoires were released in a freely available public database intended as a resource for research on the immune response to SARS-CoV-2. The samples were drawn from two sources: the first 160 participants of the ongoing ImmuneRACE study, and about 1,300 subjects contributed by 6 global collaborators. Nearly every sample came with metadata listing a de-identified subject ID, COVID-19 status, age in years and sex. HLA class I and class II types, where available, came from metadata supplied by the sample provider rather than from assay-based typing. Broad study findings and their caveats: The amount of clinical and demographic metadata varied by source and participant and was provided uncurated.

The collaborating institutions used their own protocols to collect whole blood in K2EDTA tubes. For TCRbeta analysis, collaborators shipped samples as frozen whole blood, isolated PBMCs, or DNA extracted from either of those sample types. The immunoSEQ Assay, a bias-controlled multiplex PCR, was used to amplify TCRbeta CDR3 regions from genomic DNA. The original methods were these. Within the assay, amplification of reference gene primers was used to estimate how many nucleated cells each sample contained. Sequence reads were collapsed and filtered to measure the absolute abundance of every unique TCRbeta CDR3 rearrangement. For each sample, productive Simpson clonality was calculated as the square root of Simpson's diversity index over productive rearrangements. Held by TCRdb, this immuneACCESS table contains in-frame sequences only and omits some clones. Under half of the omission traces to an unresolved V gene where checked; the cause of the rest is unknown. The V and J calls and clone size come from that table; D and trimming were worked out from the DNA. The sample yields roughly 180,000 clones; around 85% were counted once. The ten largest clonotypes hold just under 8.5% of the sample.

V is pruned by 0 bases and J by 4 bases, leaving 6 bases of the junction without a gene match. The cysteine opens and the phenylalanine closes a CDR3 of 17 amino acids. Only CDR3 DNA remains: 51 bases, in frame from the first base. CDR1 ENHRY and CDR2 SYGVKD are derived from the germline V gene. The source material was peripheral blood. The chain is made from TRBV10-3 and TRBJ2-3; TRBD2 matches 11 bases in the middle. The TCR sequence derives from a woman aged 55-69 years with acute or convalescent COVID-19. The DNA sequence is as follows: TGTGCCATCAGTGAGTCTCCCGGGACTAGCGGTCCAGATACGCAGTATTTT. Its protein reads: CAISESPGTSGPDTQYF.